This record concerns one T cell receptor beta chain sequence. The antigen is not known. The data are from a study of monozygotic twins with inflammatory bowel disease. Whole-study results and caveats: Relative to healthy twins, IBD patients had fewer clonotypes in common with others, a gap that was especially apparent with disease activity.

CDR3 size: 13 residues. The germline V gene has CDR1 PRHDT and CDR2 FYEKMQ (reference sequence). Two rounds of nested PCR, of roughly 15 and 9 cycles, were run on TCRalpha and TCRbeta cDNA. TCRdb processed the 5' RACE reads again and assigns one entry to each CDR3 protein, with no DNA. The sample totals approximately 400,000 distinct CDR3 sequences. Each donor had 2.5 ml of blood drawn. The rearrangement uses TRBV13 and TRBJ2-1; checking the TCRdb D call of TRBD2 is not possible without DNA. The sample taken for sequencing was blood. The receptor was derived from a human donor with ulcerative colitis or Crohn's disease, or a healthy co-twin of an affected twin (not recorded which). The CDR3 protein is CASSPGTSLGQFF.